Each of the 7 T cell receptor beta chains below was sequenced from the same sample in a study of blood T cell repertoires in COVID-19 (dated by TCRdb to 2020 to 2021). Library preparation was by the immunoSEQ multiplex PCR assay. TCRdb took this table from immuneACCESS and kept in-frame rearrangements with V and J called. Such tables lack part of the clones; where checked against another copy, unresolved V genes explain under half of the gap, and the rest is unexplained. For this sample the table gives over 400,000 clones, of which around nine tenths were detected only once. The ten biggest clones cover 6.5% to 9.5% of the sample. The sequenced material came from PBMCs or T cells enriched from blood (not recorded which). The receptors originated from a woman aged 55-70 years who had recovered from COVID-19.

The chain recombines TRBV9 with TRBJ2-1, with D maybe TRBD1 (5 bases). Germline values: CDR1 SGDLS, CDR2 YYNGEE. This CDR3 is 13 amino acids long. V was shortened by 4 bases and J by 9 bases, with 14 bases between the two germline ends. Written as DNA, the CDR3 is TGTGCCAGCAGCTCAGTAAGGGGCAGTGAGCAGTTCTTC. It codes for CASSSVRGSEQFF. Full variable domain (missing parts from reference TRBV9 and TRBJ2-1): DSGVTQTPKHLITATGQRVTLRCSPRSGDLSVYWYQQSLDQGLQFLIQYYNGEERAKGNILERFSAQQFPDLHSELNLSSLELGDSALYFCASSSVRGSEQFFGPGTRLTVL.

The genes are TRBV4-1 and TRBJ2-6; D not certain. The V end was cut by 0 bases, the J end by 0 bases, with 6 bases between. The CDR3 covers 16 residues. The germline V gene encodes CDR1 MGHRA and CDR2 YSYEKL. CDR3 DNA: TGCGCCAGCAGCCAAGATCCAGTCTCTGGGGCCAACGTCCTGACTTTC. Protein: CASSQDPVSGANVLTF.

The rearrangement joins TRBV6-5 to TRBJ1-1, with D perhaps TRBD1 (5 bases). The CDR3 has 15 amino acids. Germline CDR1 and CDR2: MNHEY and SVGAGI. The ends were cut back, 2 bases at V and 1 base at J, with 11 bases in the middle. In DNA form, the CDR3 reads TGTGCCAGCAGTTACCCACGGGGGGGGAACACTGAAGCTTTCTTT. Translation gives CASSYPRGGNTEAFF.

The chain couples TRBV7-9 to TRBJ1-6; the match to TRBD1 covers 7 bases. CDR1 is SEHNR, CDR2 FQNEAQ, per germline (reference sequence). V lost 5 bases and J lost 7; bases outside the gene matches: 8. This CDR3 has 15 amino acids. This chain's CDR3 is CASSIRTGMNSPLHF. In DNA, the CDR3 is TGTGCCAGCAGCATTCGGACAGGCATGAATTCACCCCTCCACTTT.

The CDR3 loop is CASSQTGQDNSPLHF. The CDR3 region has the DNA TGTGCCAGCAGCCAAACGGGACAGGACAATTCACCCCTCCACTTT. This sequence joins TRBV4-2 and TRBJ1-6, with 8 nucleotides matching TRBD1. CDR3 length: 15 amino acids. The V segment lost 2 bases and the J segment 7 bases; nucleotides outside the gene matches: 4. CDR1 is LGHNA and CDR2 is YNFKEQ in the germline V gene.

The chain is built from TRBV6-5 and TRBJ1-2; D is ambiguous. The V and J ends lost 2 bases and 3 bases respectively, with 7 bases between them. Germline V gives CDR1 MNHEY, CDR2 SVGAGI. This CDR3 is built from 13 residues. In nucleotides, the CDR3 is TGTGCCAGCAGTTACAAGAGGGACTATGGCTACACCTTC. The encoded protein is CASSYKRDYGYTF.

The table lists this clone with a count of one. This rearrangement joins TRBV7-9 to TRBJ2-2; D gene ambiguous. The CDR3 has 14 amino acids. Germline V gives CDR1 SEHNR, CDR2 FQNEAQ (reference sequence). V lost 5 bases and J 0 bases, leaving 7 bases between the germline ends. CDR3 DNA: TGTGCCAGCAGCCCCAGAACGAACACCGGGGAGCTGTTTTTT. It yields the protein CASSPRTNTGELFF.